The entry that follows covers one T cell receptor (beta chain) sequence. Its antigen is undetermined. V lost 6 bases and J lost 4, with 14 bases in between. This CDR3 region has 14 residues. Germline values: CDR1 SGHAT, CDR2 FQNNGV. The data originate from a study of tumor-infiltrating lymphocytes in primary liver carcinoma. Overall study context: Each of the growths was stage T1-T3 N0M0, extending roughly 4.2 to 11 cm across. Overall study results and limits: Relative to tumor region pairs, the tumor-adjacent and tumor-blood pairs showed overlap that was lower.

The authors took blood RNA from unsorted whole blood and also extracted germline DNA. Constant-region priming of approximately 500 ng total RNA yielded TCR beta cDNA. Library construction for TCR beta comprised three nested multiplex PCR rounds performed with slightly modified ARM-PCR. Amplification in the first two PCR rounds was performed using TRBV1-TRBV30 forward primers and a C-beta reverse primer for around 11 cycles each. Using its own MiXCR run on the multiplex PCR reads, TCRdb lists one record per CDR3 protein. The repertoire holds 300,000 to 400,000 distinct CDR3 sequences, with around 60% as singletons.

The chain employs TRBV11-2 and TRBJ2-3; D may correspond to TRBD1 or TRBD2 (5 bases each). The clonotype was recovered from a man aged 35 to 55 with primary liver carcinoma and hepatitis B virus infection. Sequenced sample: peripheral blood. The CDR3 loop is CASSFPRGPDTQYF. In DNA form, the CDR3 reads TGTGCCAGCAGTTTTCCGAGGGGCCCAGATACGCAGTATTTT. Complete variable domain (other parts from reference TRBV11-2 and TRBJ2-3): EAGVAQSPRYKIIEKRQSVAFWCNPISGHATLYWYQQILGQGPKLLIQFQNNGVVDDSQLPKDRFSAERLKGVDSTLKIQPAKLEDSAVYLCASSFPRGPDTQYFGPGTRLTVL.